These 30 T cell receptor beta chains were sequenced from one sample in a study of T cells in narcolepsy. Only in-frame clones appear in the TCRdb table, and some are missing; sequencing was by immunoSEQ multiplex PCR. In the table there are over 25,000 clones, over 75% of which are singletons. Material for sequencing was CD45RA- memory CD4+ T cells from PBMCs. The origin of the receptors is a human donor with narcolepsy.

The chain has TRBV19 and TRBJ1-2; no definite D call. CDR1 and CDR2 (germline): LNHDA, SQIVND (reference sequence). Trimming removed 4 bases at V and 2 bases at J, with 2 bases between. This CDR3 contains 11 residues. The CDR3 loop reads CASSTNYGYTF. CDR3 sequence (DNA): TGTGCCAGTAGTACCAACTATGGCTACACCTTC.

This clone was observed once. The chain uses TRBV27 and TRBJ1-1, with D tentatively TRBD1 (6 bases). V was clipped by 0 bases and J by 2 bases, with 10 bases between them. Germline V CDR1 and CDR2: MNHEY, SMNVEV (reference sequence). The CDR3 spans 15 residues. Written as DNA, the CDR3 is TGTGCCAGCAGTTTATCCGGGGGGGCCAACACTGAAGCTTTCTTT. Translated: CASSLSGGANTEAFF.

The V gene is TRBV5-8, the J gene TRBJ2-3; 7 bases are a match to TRBD1. Germline lookup yields CDR1 SGHTS and CDR2 YDEGEE. The J segment lost 6 bases and the V segment lost 4 bases, leaving 2 bases of the junction unmatched. The CDR3 covers 12 residues. CDR3 sequence: CASSPTGDTQYF. DNA of the CDR3: TGTGCCAGCAGCCCGACAGGGGATACGCAGTATTTT. The whole variable domain, remainder taken from reference TRBV5-8 and TRBJ2-3, is EAGVTQSPTHLIKTRGQQATLRCSPISGHTSVYWYQQALGLGLQFLLWYDEGEERNRGNFPPRFSGRQFPNYSSELNVNALELEDSALYLCASSPTGDTQYFGPGTRLTVL.

The V gene is TRBV10-3, the J gene TRBJ1-2, with D unclear. V was cut by 4 bases and J by 4 bases, with 7 bases left in between. The CDR3 consists of 12 residues. Germline CDR1 reads ENHRY; CDR2 reads SYGVKD. The CDR3 DNA is TGTGCCATCAGTGGTCAGCTCTATGGCTACACCTTC. Encoded protein: CAISGQLYGYTF.

This clone occurred a few times. The chain combines TRBV5-4 with TRBJ1-1; a weak D match, TRBD1 (6 bases). Germline V gene sequence: CDR1 SGHNT, CDR2 YYREEE (reference sequence). The V gene lost 2 bases and the J gene lost 5 bases, with 19 bases spanning the gap. The CDR3 sequence is 16 residues long. The CDR3 DNA is TGTGCCAGCAGCTTATTTTTCGGGGGCTTGGGGACTGAAGCTTTCTTT. Translated: CASSLFFGGLGTEAFF.

CDR3 sequence reads: CASSLGYNYGYTF. CDR3 DNA: TGTGCCAGCAGTTTGGGGTATAACTATGGCTACACCTTC. The rearrangement links TRBV27 to TRBJ1-2; no clear D gene. Germline V gene sequence: CDR1 MNHEY, CDR2 SMNVEV (reference sequence). V was pared by 3 bases and J by 1 base, with 6 bases between. The CDR3 spans 13 residues.

This rearrangement joins TRBV7-2 to TRBJ2-5, with D possibly matching TRBD2 (5 bases). Germline CDR1 reads SGHTA; CDR2 reads FQGNSA. Trimming removed 5 bases from V and 5 bases from J, with 9 bases in between. This CDR3 comprises 12 residues. The CDR3 sequence is CASSDTRETQYF. In nucleotides, the CDR3 is TGTGCCAGCAGCGACACTAGGGAGACCCAGTACTTC.

This clone was counted only a few times. Other DNA sequences within the sample encode an identical CDR3. The chain combines TRBV6-6 with TRBJ2-1; TRBD2 aligns across 10 bases. Germline lookup yields CDR1 MNHNY and CDR2 SVGAGI (reference sequence). This CDR3 comprises 15 residues. The ends lost 5 bases at V and 4 bases at J; junction bases unmatched: 5. CDR3 amino acids: CASSTVAGGYNEQFF. The CDR3, as DNA: TGTGCCAGCAGTACAGTAGCGGGGGGTTACAATGAGCAGTTCTTC.

V gene TRBV19 combines with J gene TRBJ2-6, with 8 positions matching TRBD1. The V segment lost 4 bases and the J segment 4 bases; nucleotides outside the gene matches: 9. In germline, CDR1 is LNHDA, CDR2 SQIVND (reference sequence). The CDR3 contains 17 residues. CDR3 DNA: TGTGCCAGTAGTACCAGACAGGGGAATGTCGGGGCCAACGTCCTGACTTTC. Translated: CASSTRQGNVGANVLTF.

The rearrangement links TRBV7-2 to TRBJ1-3, with D unclear. V was pared by 3 bases and J by 4 bases, with 16 bases between. This CDR3 is 16 amino acids long. Germline V gives CDR1 SGHTA, CDR2 FQGNSA. The CDR3 nucleotides read TGTGCCAGCAGCTTCAAGGCCTACATGTCCGGAAACACCATATATTTT. Its translation is CASSFKAYMSGNTIYF.

The chain joins TRBV9 to TRBJ2-3; D is ambiguous. Per germline, CDR1 SGDLS and CDR2 YYNGEE. V shed 1 base and J shed 1 base, with 4 bases lying between them. There are 13 residues in the CDR3. The CDR3 DNA sequence: TGTGCCAGCAGCGTACGCGGCACAGATACGCAGTATTTT. This sequence encodes CASSVRGTDTQYF.

The genes are TRBV10-3 and TRBJ2-2; maybe TRBD2 (5 bases). Germline CDR1 reads ENHRY; CDR2 reads SYGVKD. This CDR3 has 14 residues. V lost 3 bases, J lost 1 base, and 6 bases lay in between. CDR3 amino acids: CAISEGLNTGELFF. The DNA of the CDR3 is TGTGCCATCAGTGAAGGACTGAACACCGGGGAGCTGTTTTTT.

The CDR3 loop is CASSIPGAGELFF. The CDR3, as DNA: TGTGCCAGCAGTATTCCTGGGGCTGGGGAGCTGTTTTTT. The chain combines TRBV27 with TRBJ2-2; possible D gene TRBD1, 5 bases. The CDR3 runs to 13 residues. Trimming removed 5 bases at V and 8 bases at J, with 12 bases between. CDR1 and CDR2 from the germline V gene are MNHEY and SMNVEV (reference sequence).

The table lists this clone with a count of one. The V call is TRBV9, the J call TRBJ2-1, with 10 bases fitting TRBD2. Per the germline V gene, CDR1 is SGDLS and CDR2 is YYNGEE. V gave up 3 bases and J gave up 0 bases; unmatched junction bases: 3. The CDR3 loop spans 16 amino acids. The CDR3 here is CASSARTSGSYNEQFF. The CDR3 nucleotides read TGTGCCAGCAGCGCCAGGACTAGCGGCTCCTACAATGAGCAGTTCTTC.

The chain links TRBV7-2 to TRBJ2-5, with D perhaps matching TRBD2 (6 bases). Trimming cost V 5 bases and J 4 bases, with 11 bases left between them. Germline V gives CDR1 SGHTA, CDR2 FQGNSA. This CDR3 region has 13 residues. The CDR3: CASSPQRAETQYF. CDR3 nucleotides: TGTGCCAGCAGCCCACAGCGGGCAGAGACCCAGTACTTC.

The chain uses TRBV5-1 and TRBJ2-7; the D is unclear. Per the germline V gene, CDR1 is SGHRS and CDR2 is YFSETQ. The CDR3 loop spans 13 amino acids. Trimming removed 2 bases at V and 3 bases at J, with 9 bases between. In nucleotides, the CDR3 is TGCGCCAGCAGCTTCGCGCCTGACTACGAGCAGTACTTC. Its translation is CASSFAPDYEQYF.

The chain has TRBV6-5 and TRBJ1-6; D gene uncertain. CDR3 length equals 13 residues. V lost 6 bases and J lost 7, with 10 bases in between. Germline V CDR1 and CDR2: MNHEY, SVGAGI. CDR3 DNA: TGTGCCAGCAGGGCCGCCGAGAATTCACCCCTCCACTTT. It yields the protein CASRAAENSPLHF.

This chain joins TRBV19 and TRBJ2-7, with TRBD2 identical over 9 bases. Germline CDR1 and CDR2: LNHDA and SQIVND (reference sequence). The CDR3 has 15 amino acids. With 5 bases clipped from V and 0 bases from J, the junction kept 5 bases outside the gene matches. As DNA, the CDR3 is TGTGCCAGTAGTCCCCGAGCGGGGGGCTCCTACGAGCAGTACTTC. Residues: CASSPRAGGSYEQYF.

The V and J genes are TRBV6-5 and TRBJ1-1, with a tentative D call TRBD1 (5 bases). The CDR3 covers 14 residues. Trimming took 2 bases from V and 3 from J, leaving 10 bases between them. Germline assignment: CDR1 MNHEY and CDR2 SVGAGI. The CDR3, as DNA: TGTGCCAGCAGTTACAGGGGACTAGACACTGAAGCTTTCTTT. As protein: CASSYRGLDTEAFF.

The chain is built from TRBV11-3 and TRBJ2-2; TRBD2 matches 9 bases. This CDR3 region has 15 residues. CDR1 is SGHNT, CDR2 YENEEA, per germline. V lost 6 bases, J lost 1 base, and 3 bases stayed unmatched. The CDR3 reads CASRAAGGNTGELFF. The CDR3 DNA follows: TGTGCCAGCAGGGCAGCGGGGGGGAACACCGGGGAGCTGTTTTTT.

The chain combines TRBV4-3 with TRBJ2-3; 7 nucleotides match TRBD2. J lost 0 bases, V lost 4 bases, and 4 bases had no gene match. This CDR3 contains 15 residues. Germline V gene data show CDR1 as LGHNA and CDR2 as YSLEER. The CDR3 protein is CASSRGTTSTDTQYF. The CDR3 DNA follows: TGCGCCAGCAGCCGAGGGACTACTAGCACAGATACGCAGTATTTT.

The chain has TRBV2 and TRBJ2-2, with 11 bases identical to TRBD2. V trimming: 4 bases; J trimming: 6 bases; junction bases outside the gene matches: 4. The CDR3 runs to 15 residues. Germline V gene lookup returns CDR1 SNHLY and CDR2 FYNNEI. The chain's CDR3 is CASSVLAGGPGELFF. The CDR3 DNA reads as TGTGCCAGCAGTGTTTTAGCGGGGGGGCCCGGGGAGCTGTTTTTT.

This rearrangement joins TRBV10-3 to TRBJ2-5; TRBD2 might be the D (5 bases). This CDR3 has 12 residues. CDR1 and CDR2 (germline): ENHRY, SYGVKD. V dropped 3 bases and J dropped 4 bases, with 6 bases sitting between them. The CDR3, as DNA: TGTGCCATCAGTGATAGCGTAGAGACCCAGTACTTC. Translated: CAISDSVETQYF.

The chain carries TRBV7-9 and TRBJ2-6; the D call may be TRBD1 or TRBD2 (5 bases each). Looked up from germline, CDR1 is SEHNR and CDR2 is FQNEAQ (reference sequence). V lost 2 bases and J 2 bases, leaving 7 bases between the germline ends. This CDR3 is 15 amino acids long. The CDR3 here is CASSLLGAGANVLTF. The CDR3 DNA reads TGTGCCAGCAGCTTATTGGGGGCTGGGGCCAACGTCCTGACTTTC.

In nucleotides, the CDR3 is TGTGCCAGCAATTCGGTGGTCAACACTGAAGCTTTCTTT. This sequence encodes CASNSVVNTEAFF. The chain links TRBV28 to TRBJ1-1; D remains ambiguous. Germline values: CDR1 MDHEN, CDR2 SYDVKM. CDR3 length: 13 amino acids. V lost 7 bases to trimming and J lost 2 bases, with 11 bases between them.

CDR3 region: CASSQLGSGYTF. CDR3 DNA sequence: TGTGCCAGCAGCCAGCTCGGAAGTGGCTACACCTTC. The chain uses TRBV5-6 and TRBJ1-2; D is ambiguous. Trimming took off 4 bases at V and 7 bases at J, with 11 bases between the two ends. This CDR3 has 12 amino acids. The germline gives CDR1 SGHDT, CDR2 YYEEEE.

The V gene is TRBV14, the J gene TRBJ2-3; TRBD2 aligns across 7 bases. This CDR3 region has 16 residues. Germline V gene data show CDR1 as SGHDN and CDR2 as FVKESK. Unmatched junction bases numbered 4, after V lost 0 bases and J lost 1 base. The CDR3 DNA sequence: TGTGCCAGCAGCCAAGATATGCTAGCGGGCACAGATACGCAGTATTTT. It yields the protein CASSQDMLAGTDTQYF.

The chain is built from TRBV2 and TRBJ2-7, with 7 bases matching TRBD1. The CDR3 sequence is 14 residues long. Germline V gene data show CDR1 as SNHLY and CDR2 as FYNNEI. The ends lost 7 bases at V and 5 bases at J; junction bases unmatched: 11. As DNA, the CDR3 is TGTGCCAGCAACCTGAGGGGCCAGGGGGACGAGCAGTACTTC. This sequence encodes CASNLRGQGDEQYF.

The V gene is TRBV20-1, the J gene TRBJ2-5; D call uncertain. V was clipped by 0 bases and J by 5 bases, with 4 bases between them. The CDR3 totals 11 residues. Germline CDR1 reads DFQATT; CDR2 reads SNEGSKA (reference sequence). The CDR3 protein is CSARDLETQYF. DNA for the CDR3: TGCAGTGCTAGAGATCTGGAGACCCAGTACTTC.

This chain uses TRBV6-1 with TRBJ1-4, with D tentatively TRBD1 (5 bases). V shed 5 bases and J shed 5 bases, with 12 bases lying between them. This CDR3 has 14 amino acids. Germline loops: CDR1 MNHNS, CDR2 SASEGT. In nucleotides, the CDR3 is TGTGCCAGCAGTCGCGGGACTGGGAATGAAAAACTGTTTTTT. It encodes CASSRGTGNEKLFF.